This TCR beta chain was observed in a study of graft-versus-host responses after intestinal transplantation. About the research overall: Every recipient had anti-thymocyte globulin induction and approximately three years of tacrolimus plus steroids. General study points: Recipient marrow harbored GvH clones, some of which surfaced first in ileum or blood. Early HvG declines after transplant were associated with peak circulating GvH clone levels. Elevated graft-versus-host to host-versus-graft clonal ratios in allografts were recorded for patients with graft-donor T cell macrochimerism.

TCRdb's copy holds only in-frame clones and misses some; the assay was immunoSEQ multiplex PCR. The sample holds about 31,000 clones, 70% to 85% seen once. As concerns this clone: Antigen specificity is unknown.

The CDR3 is 12 amino acids. Germline assignment: CDR1 MNHNY and CDR2 SVGAGI (reference sequence). V was clipped by 9 bases and J by 2 bases, with 8 bases between them. The chain employs TRBV6-6 and TRBJ1-5, with D uncertain. The sample consisted of unstimulated CD8+ T cells sorted from spleen or lymph node cells, taken before intestinal transplant. This sequence was found in a human donor who received an intestinal transplant. DNA for the CDR3: TGTGCCAGTTCCGGGGGCAATCAGCCCCAGCATTTT. Translated: CASSGGNQPQHF.